The clone carrying this TCR beta chain was detected only a few times. What it binds is unknown. The CDR3 loop spans 15 amino acids. Germline CDR1 is ENHRY and CDR2 is SYGVKD. V lost 0 bases to trimming and J lost 5 bases, with 13 bases between them. This record comes from a study of T cells in Graves' hyperthyroidism and ophthalmopathy. The study's findings and limits: From stable hyperthyroidism, ophthalmopathy was separated by a 13 V-J model.

Orbital computed tomography and thyroid ultrasound, together with serum TRAb and thyroxine and clinical symptoms, were used for diagnoses. Amplification of TCR beta CDR3 regions used RNA as the template. In the first-round RT-PCR of the TCR CDR3, the HTBI primer set was used. TCRdb called the multiplex PCR reads again in MiXCR, with one record for every CDR3 protein. The sample has about 570,000 distinct CDR3 sequences, 46% seen once. The chain links TRBV10-3 to TRBJ1-1, with D possibly TRBD1 on 6 matching bases. This receptor was taken from an adult woman with Graves' disease, either hyperthyroidism or ophthalmopathy (not recorded which). Input material: peripheral blood or thyroid tissue (not recorded which). Written as DNA, the CDR3 is TGTGCCATCAGTGAGTCACAGGGAAGTACGACTGAAGCTTTCTTT. Translating it yields CAISESQGSTTEAFF.